This section outlines one T cell receptor (beta chain) sequence together with its context. Its specific antigen is unknown. Base qualities are not at hand, and no much larger clone is one base apart. Looking up the germline V gene (reference sequence) yields CDR1 MNHEY and CDR2 SMNVEV. V is clipped by 5 bases and J by 3 bases, and the sequence between their germline boundaries is 16 bases long. From the cysteine up to the phenylalanine, the CDR3 has a length of 16 residues. Of the read, only the CDR3 DNA is kept; its 48 bases are in frame from base 1. The protocol used for the library was the immunoSEQ multiplex PCR assay. A mixture of 60 forward primers for TCR Vbeta segments and 13 reverse primers for TCR Jbeta segments was used in the multiplex PCR. The CDR3 region of rearranged TCR beta genes was amplified from genomic DNA by a multiplex PCR assay. On the Illumina HiSeq System, the amplified TCR beta libraries were sequenced as 87-base-pair reads. In the source study's methods: In a later analysis, roughly 80 million unique TCR beta chains were counted across the roughly 700 repertoires, and roughly 11 million of these chains were shared by at least two donors. Raw reads were error-corrected and collapsed into unique sequences with a nearest-neighbor algorithm that merged closely related sequences to remove PCR and sequencing errors. V, D and J gene segments were assigned by aligning CDR3 sequences to IMGT reference sequences. For a sequence to be retained, a match of at least six nucleotides was required to both a V gene segment and a J gene segment. A rearrangement counted as productive if the CDR3 had no stop codons and remained in frame with V and J, and every other rearrangement counted as non-productive. Following IMGT convention, CDR3 was defined as the stretch from the second conserved V-encoded cysteine up to the conserved J-encoded phenylalanine. The earlier analysis of roughly 590 of the donors excluded any sequence lacking an unambiguous match to a single V gene segment. In an earlier analysis of approximately 560 of the donors, a V segment was called functional when productive rearrangements were above 56.7%, and segregating when the standard deviation between donors exceeded 5%. A statistical classification framework was built for diagnosing cytomegalovirus status from the catalog of TCR beta chain sequences. V and J gene assignment, in a later analysis, came from comparing TCR nucleotide sequences with IMGT/GENE-DB human TR gene sequences. Using the TCRdist pipeline, a later analysis assigned CDR3 sequences along with most-parsimonious VDJ recombination scenarios. A later analysis defined each TCR beta chain by its CDR3 amino acid sequence plus V-gene family, and excluded reads lacking a unique V-gene family. A later analysis removed 450 to 600 highly shared, low-generation-probability nucleotide sequences to deal with suspected cross-contamination and a sequencing artifact. For each public chain, a later analysis derived a clonal expansion index from normalized ranks of inferred template counts within each repertoire. In a later analysis, generation probabilities were computed using a VDJ recombination model fitted to out-of-frame rearrangements, and the results were checked against IGoR. Hypergeometric tests were used in a later analysis to score TCR-TCR, TCR-HLA and TCR-CMV co-occurrence, with a repertoire-size bias correction applied to the TCR pairs. In a later analysis, false discovery rates were estimated by permuting HLA or CMV assignments 20 times. A later analysis grouped co-occurring TCRs with DBSCAN, adding TCRdist sequence similarity when clustering within HLA-allele-positive subsets. Repertoires with fewer than 30,000 or more than 120,000 public chains were left out of co-occurrence clustering, as were five repertoires with anomalous nucleotide sharing. Drawn from immuneACCESS, this table holds only the in-frame rearrangements with V and J called that TCRdb kept. Clones are partly lost; checked studies trace under half to an unresolved V gene and leave the rest unexplained. For V, J and clone size, that table is used; D and trimming come from the DNA. The sample records approximately 110,000 clones, roughly 68% of which are singletons. The ten largest clones capture around 0.79% of the sample.

This sample is drawn from a study of cytomegalovirus exposure and HLA in healthy donors (TCRdb year 2017). Turning to the overall study: An earlier analysis of several hundred of the donors reported 276 Gb of sequence data and some 100 million unique TCR beta sequences from 150 million to 200 million T cells. An early release covering roughly 640 HLA-typed donors comprised roughly 300 gigabases of sequencing data and around 85 million unique TCR sequences. Of the roughly 400 genotyped donors, 65% to 90% fell in the genetic ancestry cluster associated with self-reported Caucasian donors. The study was designed to test whether signatures of past pathogen exposure could be identified by cataloging public T cell receptors. The T cell repertoires of some 700 subjects were profiled by immunosequencing and related to cytomegalovirus serostatus. Besides the first cohort of roughly 700 subjects, a separate validation cohort made up of some 110 different subjects was used. To predict cytomegalovirus infection status, the study brought together high-throughput TCR immunosequencing, statistical association of individual TCRs with disease status, and machine learning. To study patterns of TCR occurrence, a later analysis re-analyzed previously published TCR beta repertoires from 550 to 800 donors and added high-resolution HLA genotyping. Rather than using new phenotypic data, the later analysis identified candidate immune exposures from TCR beta sequences and from how often those sequences occurred across donors. An earlier analysis of 500 to 650 of the donors applied high-throughput TCR beta sequencing to assess whether each TCR beta V gene segment acted as functional or pseudogenic. Donor age, sex, ethnicity and CMV serostatus were collected together with the repertoire data. A later genetic analysis used genome-wide SNP genotypes for about 65% of the 666 donors, treating that subset as a discovery cohort. All discovery cohort repertoires had been generated on a single sequencing platform. HLA typing included class I and class II loci at four-digit resolution. Typing coverage varied by locus: about 620-640 donors for A, B, C, DRB1 and DQB1; roughly 560 for DQA1; about 590 for DPA1; approximately 490 for DPB1. About 5 DR-DQ haplotypes were handled as single units for association and clustering, since linkage in the cohort was strong. Among roughly 400 genotyped donors of the cohort, an average of about 220,000 unique TCR beta nucleotide sequences was sequenced per donor, of which about 19% were non-productive. Paper-wide results and their limitations: According to a later genetic analysis, donors in an Asian-associated ancestry cluster had fewer N-insertions in productive TCRs than the approximately 700-donor mean. The presence/absence analyses assumed that sequencing depth was roughly uniform across donors, and that assumption may not be true. Most CMV-associated TCR beta chains appeared to be HLA-restricted in a later analysis, and the HLA associations seemed to be driven largely by CMV exposure. In an earlier analysis of fewer than 700 of the donors, most TCR beta V segments appeared in productive rearrangements about 87% or about 30% of the time, broadly matching IMGT annotations. The cohort was sequenced for TCR beta chains only, and without alpha or paired-chain data the features that could be detected were limited. Some IMGT-functional V segments, including TRBV6-2 and TRBV6-3, could not be distinguished by the 87-base-pair reads and were therefore excluded. Linkage disequilibrium might explain the correlated functional status among segregating V segments, but an unknown experimental factor could not be excluded. The authors suggested that the approach could potentially be extended to other disease states and immunological phenotypes. Because counts were too low, seventeen rarely observed V segments, including chromosome 9 orphons, were excluded from the earlier analysis of some 590 of the donors. In a later analysis, several top co-occurrence clusters were reported to appear linked to parvovirus B19, influenza, CMV and Epstein-Barr virus. According to a later analysis, TCR association rates differed among HLA loci, with DRB1 alleles showing the most associated TCRs and HLA-C alleles showing the fewest. The study listed 150 to 200 TCR beta chains as associated with cytomegalovirus. The classifier was reported to diagnose cytomegalovirus status with high specificity and sensitivity in both the original and validation cohorts. A few of the identified cytomegalovirus-associated TCR beta chains were confirmed in vitro to be specific for cytomegalovirus antigens. In a later analysis, HLA-associated TCR beta chains were found to be more clonally expanded and to have lower generation probabilities than equally common non-associated chains. A further reported finding was that TCR beta sequences accurately predicted the HLA-A and HLA-B alleles for most subjects in the first cohort. Because HLA typing was missing for some donors at each locus, association tests included only the typed subset. Most TCR sequences were observed very rarely across donors, whereas some public TCRs were present in many individuals. A later genetic analysis associated a missense DCLRE1C variant with V-gene and J-gene trimming of TCR beta chains, and an independent cohort replicated the association. At a false discovery rate of 0.05, a later analysis linked some 17,000 TCR beta sequences to specific HLA alleles. A cluster of highly shared sequence variants was judged likely to represent a technical artifact of the sequencing pipeline. The only immune exposure information available for the cohort was CMV serostatus. When HLA alleles, especially DR and DQ, strongly co-occurred, TCR associations were difficult to assign to individual alleles.

The cohort comprised some 680 healthy bone marrow donors. All cohort members were sampled while nominally healthy, although unrecorded immune exposures were likely present. The donor tested CMV seronegative, placing the donor among the 350 or so seronegative members of the cohort. A peripheral blood sample was provided by each donor, and peripheral blood mononuclear cells were used for TCR beta sequencing. Genomic DNA was extracted from the blood cell samples with the Qiagen DNeasy Blood Extraction Kit. The chain links TRBV27 with TRBJ1-4; the D gene cannot be named for sure. The sequenced sample was PBMCs. The sequence was obtained from a woman in her 30s in good health and CMV-seronegative. The nucleotide sequence reads TGTGCCAGCAGTGCGAACGGGGAGCGGTCTAATGAAAAACTGTTTTTT. This encodes CASSANGERSNEKLFF.